This T cell receptor beta chain was obtained from a study of cytomegalovirus exposure and HLA in healthy donors. Points from the study as a whole: Subsequent analysis found a tendency for first-cohort TCR clusters to co-occur within the 120 or so validation repertoires. The dataset shows that most TCR sequences were rare, while some public TCRs occurred in many donors. The study recorded 164 TCR beta chains that were cytomegalovirus-associated.

Data came from immunoSEQ multiplex PCR; TCRdb stores just in-frame clones and leaves some out. Of fewer than 250,000 clones detected, 75% to 90% appear once; the ten largest clones hold more than 12%. The germline gives CDR1 GTSNPN, CDR2 SVGIG (reference sequence). The CDR3 totals 15 residues. After removal of 1 base from V and 6 bases from J, the junction contained 7 bases not matched to a gene. About this clone itself: Its antigen is still unknown.

The sequence was collected from a woman in her 30s in good health and CMV-seropositive. V is TRBV30 and J is TRBJ1-5; 9 bases match TRBD1. The sample was PBMCs. The CDR3 DNA follows: TGTGCCTGGAGTGGAGGGACAGGGAATTCTCAGCCCCAGCATTTT. This gives the protein CAWSGGTGNSQPQHF. The variable domain in full, completed from reference TRBV30 and TRBJ1-5, reads SQTIHQWPATLVQPVGSPLSLECTVEGTSNPNLYWYRQAAGRGLQLLFYSVGIGQISSEVPQNLSASRPQDRQFILSSKKLLLSDSGFYLCAWSGGTGNSQPQHFGDGTRLSIL.